This TCR beta chain stems from a study of neurological immune-mediated disorders. General study findings and limits: Levels of TCR clonal expansion peaked in HTLV-1-associated myelopathy and reached their lowest in multiple sclerosis, under those of healthy controls. None of the CDR3 amino acid sequences found in expanded clones was shared across subjects. This suggests that the TCR-beta repertoires were private in all groups.

By 5'RACE with 10-nucleotide random UMIs, the cDNA was made. TCRdb reanalysed the 5' RACE reads using MiXCR and keeps one entry per CDR3 protein. Here the sample spans roughly 50,000 distinct CDR3 sequences, around 25% being singletons. This clonotype was recorded a few times. The antigen is undetermined. The CDR3 has 15 residues. The germline V gene has CDR1 SGHRS and CDR2 YFSETQ. V dropped 3 bases and J dropped 2 bases, with 13 bases sitting between them. In Maryland, USA, blood bank volunteers were the healthy controls. Material: PBMCs. The receptor was isolated from a woman in her 70s in good health. The chain employs TRBV5-1 and TRBJ2-3, with a weak D call TRBD2 (5 bases). CDR3 region: CASSSADPHTDTQYF. Here the CDR3 DNA reads TGCGCCAGCAGCTCAGCGGACCCACACACAGATACGCAGTATTTT.